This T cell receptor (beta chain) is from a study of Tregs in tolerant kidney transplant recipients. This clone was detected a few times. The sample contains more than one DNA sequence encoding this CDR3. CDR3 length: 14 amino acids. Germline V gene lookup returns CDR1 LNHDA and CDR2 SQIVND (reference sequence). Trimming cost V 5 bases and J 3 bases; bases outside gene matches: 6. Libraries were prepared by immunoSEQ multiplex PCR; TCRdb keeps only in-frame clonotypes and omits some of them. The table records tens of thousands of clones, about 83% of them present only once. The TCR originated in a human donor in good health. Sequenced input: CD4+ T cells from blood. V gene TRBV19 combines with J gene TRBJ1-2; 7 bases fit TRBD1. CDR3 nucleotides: TGTGCCAGTAGTCCGGACAGGATAGACTATGGCTACACCTTC. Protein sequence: CASSPDRIDYGYTF.